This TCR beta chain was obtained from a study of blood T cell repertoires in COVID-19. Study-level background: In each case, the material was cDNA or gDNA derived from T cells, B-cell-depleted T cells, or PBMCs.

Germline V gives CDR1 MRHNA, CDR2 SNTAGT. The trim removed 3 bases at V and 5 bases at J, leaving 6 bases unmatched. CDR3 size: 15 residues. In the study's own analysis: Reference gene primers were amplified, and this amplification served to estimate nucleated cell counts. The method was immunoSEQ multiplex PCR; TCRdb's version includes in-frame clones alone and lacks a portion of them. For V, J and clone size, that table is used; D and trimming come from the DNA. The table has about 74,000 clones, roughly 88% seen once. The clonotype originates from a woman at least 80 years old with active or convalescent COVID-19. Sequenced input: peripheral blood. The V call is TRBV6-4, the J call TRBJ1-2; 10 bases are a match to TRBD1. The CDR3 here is CASSDRPGQGYGYTF. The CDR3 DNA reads TGTGCCAGCAGTGATCGACCGGGACAGGGGTATGGCTACACCTTC.